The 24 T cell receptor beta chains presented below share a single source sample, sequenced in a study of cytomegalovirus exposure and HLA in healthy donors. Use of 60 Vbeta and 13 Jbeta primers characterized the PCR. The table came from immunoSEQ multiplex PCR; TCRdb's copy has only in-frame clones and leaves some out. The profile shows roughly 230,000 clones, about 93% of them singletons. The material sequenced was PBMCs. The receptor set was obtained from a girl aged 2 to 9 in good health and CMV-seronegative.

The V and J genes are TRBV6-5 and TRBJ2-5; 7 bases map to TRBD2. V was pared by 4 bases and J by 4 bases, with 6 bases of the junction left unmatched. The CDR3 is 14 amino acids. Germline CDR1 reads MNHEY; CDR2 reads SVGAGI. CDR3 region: CASSSRLAGETQYF. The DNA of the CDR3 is TGTGCCAGCAGTTCCAGACTAGCAGGAGAGACCCAGTACTTC.

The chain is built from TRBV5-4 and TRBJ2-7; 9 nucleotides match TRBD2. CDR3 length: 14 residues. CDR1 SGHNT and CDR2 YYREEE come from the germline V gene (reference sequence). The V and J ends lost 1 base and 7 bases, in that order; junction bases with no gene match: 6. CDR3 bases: TGTGCCAGCAGCTTGTTTGCGGGAGGGTTTGAGCAGTACTTC. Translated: CASSLFAGGFEQYF. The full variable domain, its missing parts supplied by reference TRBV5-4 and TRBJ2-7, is ETGVTQSPTHLIKTRGQQVTLRCSSQSGHNTVSWYQQALGQGPQFIFQYYREEENGRGNFPPRFSGLQFPNYSSELNVNALELDDSALYLCASSLFAGGFEQYFGPGTRLTVT.

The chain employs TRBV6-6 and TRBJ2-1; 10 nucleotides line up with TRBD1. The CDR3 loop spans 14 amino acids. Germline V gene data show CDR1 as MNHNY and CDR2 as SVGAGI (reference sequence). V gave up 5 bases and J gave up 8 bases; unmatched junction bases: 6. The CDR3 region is CASSETGGMDEQFF. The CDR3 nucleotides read TGTGCCAGCAGTGAGACAGGGGGCATGGATGAGCAGTTCTTC.

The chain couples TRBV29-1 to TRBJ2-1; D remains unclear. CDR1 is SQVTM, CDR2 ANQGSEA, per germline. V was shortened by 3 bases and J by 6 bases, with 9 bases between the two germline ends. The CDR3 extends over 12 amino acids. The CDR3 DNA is TGCAGCGTTGATCTAGTTTTCAATGAGCAGTTCTTC. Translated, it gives CSVDLVFNEQFF.

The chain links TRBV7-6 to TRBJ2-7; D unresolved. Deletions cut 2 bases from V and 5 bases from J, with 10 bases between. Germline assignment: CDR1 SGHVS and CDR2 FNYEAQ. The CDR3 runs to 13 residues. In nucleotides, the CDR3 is TGTGCCAGCAGCTTAAGGTTGGAGAACGAGCAGTACTTC. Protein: CASSLRLENEQYF.

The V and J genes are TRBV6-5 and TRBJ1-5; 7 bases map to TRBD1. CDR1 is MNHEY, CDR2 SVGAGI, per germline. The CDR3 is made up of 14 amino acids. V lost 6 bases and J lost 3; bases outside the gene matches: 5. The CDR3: CASRTQGNNQPQHF. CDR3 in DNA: TGTGCCAGCAGGACACAGGGGAACAATCAGCCCCAGCATTTT.

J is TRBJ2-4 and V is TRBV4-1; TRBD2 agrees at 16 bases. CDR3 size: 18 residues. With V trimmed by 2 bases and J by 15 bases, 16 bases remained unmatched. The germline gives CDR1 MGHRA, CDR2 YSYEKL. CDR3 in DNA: TGCGCCAGCAGCCAATTGGGACTAGCGGGAGGGCCTATACGGGGTCGGTACTTC. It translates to CASSQLGLAGGPIRGRYF.

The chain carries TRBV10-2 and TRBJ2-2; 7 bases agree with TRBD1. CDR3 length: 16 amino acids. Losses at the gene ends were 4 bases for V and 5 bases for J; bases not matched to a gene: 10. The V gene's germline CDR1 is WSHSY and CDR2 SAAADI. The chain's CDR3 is CASSVGQGVKTGELFF. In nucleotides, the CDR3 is TGCGCCAGCAGTGTCGGTCAGGGGGTGAAAACCGGGGAGCTGTTTTTT.

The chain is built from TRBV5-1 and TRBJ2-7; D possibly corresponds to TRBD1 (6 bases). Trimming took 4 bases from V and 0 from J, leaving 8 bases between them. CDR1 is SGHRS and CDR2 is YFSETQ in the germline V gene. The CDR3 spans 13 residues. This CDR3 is CASSRDNSYEQYF. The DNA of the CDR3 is TGCGCCAGCAGCAGGGACAACTCCTACGAGCAGTACTTC.

CDR3 in DNA: TGTGCCAGCAGTACGCAGAAGGCACAGGCGGACACTGAAGCTTTCTTT. Protein product: CASSTQKAQADTEAFF. The chain has TRBV27 and TRBJ1-1; tentative D call: TRBD1 (5 bases). CDR3 length: 16 amino acids. V gave up 5 bases and J gave up 3 bases, with 19 bases separating them. Germline CDR1 and CDR2: MNHEY and SMNVEV (reference sequence).

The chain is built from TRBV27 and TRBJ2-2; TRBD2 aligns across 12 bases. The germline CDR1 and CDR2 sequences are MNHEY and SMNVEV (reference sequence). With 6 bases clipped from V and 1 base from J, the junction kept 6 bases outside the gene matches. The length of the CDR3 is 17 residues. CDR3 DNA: TGTGCCAGCAGGACCAGACTAGCGGGGGAGAACACCGGGGAGCTGTTTTTT. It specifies CASRTRLAGENTGELFF.

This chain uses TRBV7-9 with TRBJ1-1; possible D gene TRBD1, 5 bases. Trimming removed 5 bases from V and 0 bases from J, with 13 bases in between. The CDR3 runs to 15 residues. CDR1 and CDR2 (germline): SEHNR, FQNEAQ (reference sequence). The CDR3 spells CASSPRQLMNTEAFF. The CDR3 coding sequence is TGTGCCAGCAGCCCAAGACAGTTAATGAACACTGAAGCTTTCTTT.

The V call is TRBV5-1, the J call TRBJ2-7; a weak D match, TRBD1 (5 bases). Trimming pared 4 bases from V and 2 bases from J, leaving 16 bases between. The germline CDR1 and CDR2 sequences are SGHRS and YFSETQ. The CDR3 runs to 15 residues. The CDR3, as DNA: TGCGCCAGCAGCCTCTATCTGACAGCCACCTACGAGCAGTACTTC. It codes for CASSLYLTATYEQYF.

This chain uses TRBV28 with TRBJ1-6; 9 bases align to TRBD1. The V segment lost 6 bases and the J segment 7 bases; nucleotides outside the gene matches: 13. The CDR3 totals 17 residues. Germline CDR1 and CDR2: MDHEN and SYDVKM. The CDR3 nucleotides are TGTGCCAGCAGCAAGGTAACAGGGGGCGCAACGAATTCACCCCTCCACTTT. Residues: CASSKVTGGATNSPLHF.

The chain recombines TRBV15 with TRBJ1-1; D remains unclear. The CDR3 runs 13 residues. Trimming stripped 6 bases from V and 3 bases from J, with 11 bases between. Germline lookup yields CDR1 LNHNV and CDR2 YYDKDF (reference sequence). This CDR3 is CATRPDFYTEAFF. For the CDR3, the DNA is TGTGCCACCAGACCTGACTTTTACACTGAAGCTTTCTTT.

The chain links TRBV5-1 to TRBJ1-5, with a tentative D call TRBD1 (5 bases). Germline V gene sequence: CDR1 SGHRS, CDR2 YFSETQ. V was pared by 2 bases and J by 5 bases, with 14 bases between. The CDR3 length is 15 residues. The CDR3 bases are TGCGCCAGCAGCTTAATTGGTGGGGCAGATCAGCCCCAGCATTTT. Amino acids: CASSLIGGADQPQHF.

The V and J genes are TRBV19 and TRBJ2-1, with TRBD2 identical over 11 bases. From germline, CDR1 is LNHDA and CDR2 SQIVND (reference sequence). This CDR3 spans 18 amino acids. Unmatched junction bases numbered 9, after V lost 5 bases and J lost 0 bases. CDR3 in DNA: TGTGCCAGTAGTGGGCTAGCGGGGGGCACAAGCTCCTACAATGAGCAGTTCTTC. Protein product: CASSGLAGGTSSYNEQFF.

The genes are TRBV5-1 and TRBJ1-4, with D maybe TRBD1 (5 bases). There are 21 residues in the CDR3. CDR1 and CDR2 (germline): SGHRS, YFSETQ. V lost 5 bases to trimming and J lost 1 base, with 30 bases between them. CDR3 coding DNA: TGCGCCAGCAGGCGGGGGATAAAGGACCCGAGTGGGTCAGAAACTAATGAAAAACTGTTTTTT. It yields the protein CASRRGIKDPSGSETNEKLFF.

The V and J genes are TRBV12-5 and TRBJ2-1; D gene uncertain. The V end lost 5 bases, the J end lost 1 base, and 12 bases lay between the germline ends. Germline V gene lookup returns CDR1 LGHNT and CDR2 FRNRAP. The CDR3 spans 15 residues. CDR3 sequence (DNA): TGTGCTAGTGGTCTATGGGCTTTTTCCTACAATGAGCAGTTCTTC. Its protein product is CASGLWAFSYNEQFF.

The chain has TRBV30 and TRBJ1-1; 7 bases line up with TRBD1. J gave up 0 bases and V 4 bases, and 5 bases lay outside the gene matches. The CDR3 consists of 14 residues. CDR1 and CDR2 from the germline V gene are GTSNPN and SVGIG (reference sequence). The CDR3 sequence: CAWKLGQLNTEAFF. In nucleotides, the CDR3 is TGTGCCTGGAAATTGGGACAGTTGAACACTGAAGCTTTCTTT.

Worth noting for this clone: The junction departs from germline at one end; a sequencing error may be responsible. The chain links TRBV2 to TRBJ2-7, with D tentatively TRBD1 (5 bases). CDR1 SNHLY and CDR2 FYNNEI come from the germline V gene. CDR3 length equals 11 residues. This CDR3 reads CASSARRGWNF. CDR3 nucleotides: TGTGCCAGCAGTGCTCGTAGGGGCTGGAACTTC.

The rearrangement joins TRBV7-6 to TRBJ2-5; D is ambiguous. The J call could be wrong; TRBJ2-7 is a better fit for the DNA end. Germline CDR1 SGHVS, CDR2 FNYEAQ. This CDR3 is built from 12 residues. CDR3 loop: CASSSRQGEQYF. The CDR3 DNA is TGTGCCAGCAGCTCCCGACAAGGCGAGCAGTACTTC.

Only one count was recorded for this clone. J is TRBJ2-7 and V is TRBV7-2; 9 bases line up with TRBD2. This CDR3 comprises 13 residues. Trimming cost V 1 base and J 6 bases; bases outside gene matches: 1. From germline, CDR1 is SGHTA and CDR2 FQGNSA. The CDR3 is CASSLGTSVEQYF. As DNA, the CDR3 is TGTGCCAGCAGCTTAGGGACTAGCGTCGAGCAGTACTTC.

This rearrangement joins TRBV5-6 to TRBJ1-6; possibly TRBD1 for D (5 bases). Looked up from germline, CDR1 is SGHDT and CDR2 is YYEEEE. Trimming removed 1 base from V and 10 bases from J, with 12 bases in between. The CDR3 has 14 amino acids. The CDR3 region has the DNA TGTGCCAGCAGCTTGTGGGGGGAAGGCTCACCCCTCCACTTT. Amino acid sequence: CASSLWGEGSPLHF.